This TCR beta chain was documented in a study of T cell repertoires in cytomegalovirus infection. Across the study: Well-studied HLA-B-restricted epitopes and recently identified HLA-C-restricted epitopes of CMV were both used in the study. It was the public TCR beta signatures that indicated both CMV infection and matching HLA type. Study-wide results and limits: Dominant in the ex vivo response were TCR beta clonotypes restricted by HLA-C and specific for CMV. Carriers of CMV plus the relevant HLA were identified by cumulative public TCR beta family frequency.

This clonotype was found a few times. The antigen is unknown. Per germline, CDR1 MNHNS and CDR2 SASEGT. V lost 4 bases to trimming and J lost 5 bases, with 11 bases between them. This CDR3 has 13 amino acids. From the reads, TCRdb called clonotypes with MiXCR, one entry per CDR3 protein. The repertoire holds approximately 350,000 distinct CDR3 sequences, with about 34% as singletons. The chain carries TRBV6-1 and TRBJ1-1; D is undetermined. The sample here was cultured PBMCs, taken from culture after CMV antigen stimulation. The receptor was isolated from a human donor in good health (CMV status not recorded). Some clones in this sample may be carry-over from other donors' samples. CDR3 protein: CASSGGGRTEAFF. The CDR3, as DNA: TGTGCCAGCAGTGGGGGTGGGAGGACTGAAGCTTTCTTT.